The clone carrying this TCR beta chain was seen once. In the original processing: How many nucleated cells were present was estimated from reference gene primer amplification. Some clones are missing from TCRdb's copy, which holds only in-frame ones; the method was immunoSEQ multiplex PCR. V and J calls and clone size are those listed in that table; D and trimming were worked out from the DNA. The sample carries 200,000 to 300,000 clones, 86% recorded once. Germline CDR1 is GTSNPN and CDR2 is SVGIG (reference sequence). The V end was cut by 2 bases, the J end by 0 bases, with 8 bases between. The CDR3 extends over 14 amino acids. These data belong to a study of blood T cell repertoires in COVID-19. Study-level information: PBMCs, B-cell-depleted T cells, or T cells were the source of the cDNA or gDNA that made up the material.

Enrolled through a virtual design, the participants were between 18 and 89 years of age and came from 24 US areas. Each recovered donor of Cohort 3 presented with two negative PCRs, clearance, or symptom resolution. The TCR comes from a woman between 18 and 29 years old who had recovered from COVID-19. The chain combines TRBV30 with TRBJ1-5; D unresolved. The specimen was PBMCs or T cells enriched from blood (not recorded which). The CDR3 sequence: CAWSPGNSNQPQHF. CDR3 coding DNA: TGTGCCTGGAGTCCGGGGAATAGCAATCAGCCCCAGCATTTT. Variable domain in full (rest from reference TRBV30 and TRBJ1-5): SQTIHQWPATLVQPVGSPLSLECTVEGTSNPNLYWYRQAAGRGLQLLFYSVGIGQISSEVPQNLSASRPQDRQFILSSKKLLLSDSGFYLCAWSPGNSNQPQHFGDGTRLSIL.